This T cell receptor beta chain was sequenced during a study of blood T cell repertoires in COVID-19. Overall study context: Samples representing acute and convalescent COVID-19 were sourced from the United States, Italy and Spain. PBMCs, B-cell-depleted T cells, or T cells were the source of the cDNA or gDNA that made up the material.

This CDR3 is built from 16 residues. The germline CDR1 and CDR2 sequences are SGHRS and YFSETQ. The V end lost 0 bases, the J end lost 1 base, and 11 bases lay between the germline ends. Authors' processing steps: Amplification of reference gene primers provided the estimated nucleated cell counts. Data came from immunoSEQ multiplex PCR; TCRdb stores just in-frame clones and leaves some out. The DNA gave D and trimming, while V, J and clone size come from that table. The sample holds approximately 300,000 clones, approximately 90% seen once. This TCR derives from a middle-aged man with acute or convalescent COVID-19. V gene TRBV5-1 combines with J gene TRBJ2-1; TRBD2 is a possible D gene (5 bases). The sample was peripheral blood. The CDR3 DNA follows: TGCGCCAGCAGCTTGGTACCGGGGAGATCCTACAATGAGCAGTTCTTC. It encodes CASSLVPGRSYNEQFF.